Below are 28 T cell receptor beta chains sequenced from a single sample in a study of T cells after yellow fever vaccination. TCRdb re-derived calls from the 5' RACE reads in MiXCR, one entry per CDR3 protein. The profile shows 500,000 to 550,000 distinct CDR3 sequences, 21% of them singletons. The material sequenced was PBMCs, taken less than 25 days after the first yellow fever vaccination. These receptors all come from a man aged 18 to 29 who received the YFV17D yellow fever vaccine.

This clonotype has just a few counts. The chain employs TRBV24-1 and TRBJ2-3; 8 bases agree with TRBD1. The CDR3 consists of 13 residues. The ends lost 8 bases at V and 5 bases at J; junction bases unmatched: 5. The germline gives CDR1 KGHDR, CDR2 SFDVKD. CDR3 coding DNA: TGTGCCACCAAGGACAGGGCGGGAGATACGCAGTATTTT. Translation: CATKDRAGDTQYF.

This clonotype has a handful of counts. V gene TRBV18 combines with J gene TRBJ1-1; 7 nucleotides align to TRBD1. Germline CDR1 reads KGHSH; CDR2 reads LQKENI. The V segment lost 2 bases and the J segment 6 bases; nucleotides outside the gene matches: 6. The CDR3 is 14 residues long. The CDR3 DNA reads TGTGCCAGCTCACCAACCCCGACAGGGTCTGAAGCTTTCTTT. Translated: CASSPTPTGSEAFF.

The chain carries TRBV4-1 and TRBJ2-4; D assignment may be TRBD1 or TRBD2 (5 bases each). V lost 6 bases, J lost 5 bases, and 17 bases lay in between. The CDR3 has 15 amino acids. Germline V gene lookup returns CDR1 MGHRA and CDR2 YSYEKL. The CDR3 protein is CASRTSDWDQNIQYF. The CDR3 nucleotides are TGCGCCAGCAGAACCTCTGATTGGGACCAAAACATTCAGTACTTC.

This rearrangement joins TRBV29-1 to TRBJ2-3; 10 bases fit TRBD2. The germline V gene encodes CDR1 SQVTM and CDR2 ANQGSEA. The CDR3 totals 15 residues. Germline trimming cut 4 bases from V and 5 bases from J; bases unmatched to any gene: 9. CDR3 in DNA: TGCAGCGTTGCCCTACTAGCGGGGCTCGAAGATACGCAGTATTTT. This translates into CSVALLAGLEDTQYF.

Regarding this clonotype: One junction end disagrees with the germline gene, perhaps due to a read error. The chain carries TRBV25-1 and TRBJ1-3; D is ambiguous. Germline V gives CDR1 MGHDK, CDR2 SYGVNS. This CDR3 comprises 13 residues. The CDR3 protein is CASSAGYGNIIYF. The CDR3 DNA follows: TGTGCCAGCAGTGCTGGGTACGGAAACATCATATATTTT.

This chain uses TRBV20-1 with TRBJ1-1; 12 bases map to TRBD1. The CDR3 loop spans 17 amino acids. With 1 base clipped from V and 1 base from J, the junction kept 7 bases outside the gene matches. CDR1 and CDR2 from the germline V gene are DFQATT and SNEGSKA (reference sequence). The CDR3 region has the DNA TGCAGTGCTAGAGGATCGGGACAGGGGGCCGGGAACACTGAAGCTTTCTTT. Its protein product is CSARGSGQGAGNTEAFF.

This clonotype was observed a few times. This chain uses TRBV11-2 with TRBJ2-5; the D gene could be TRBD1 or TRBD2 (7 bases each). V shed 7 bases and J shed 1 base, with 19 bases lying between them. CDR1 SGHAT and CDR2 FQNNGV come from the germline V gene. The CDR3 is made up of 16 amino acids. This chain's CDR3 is CASKGIRGGFQETQYF. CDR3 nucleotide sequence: TGTGCCAGCAAAGGCATCAGGGGGGGTTTCCAAGAGACCCAGTACTTC.

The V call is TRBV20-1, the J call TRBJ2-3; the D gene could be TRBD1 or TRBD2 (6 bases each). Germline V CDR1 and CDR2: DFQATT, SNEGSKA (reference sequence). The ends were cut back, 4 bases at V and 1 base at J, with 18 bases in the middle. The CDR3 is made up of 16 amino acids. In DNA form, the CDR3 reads TGCAGTGCTACCAGGCGTGGGGGGCCGCGCACAGATACGCAGTATTTT. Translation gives CSATRRGGPRTDTQYF.

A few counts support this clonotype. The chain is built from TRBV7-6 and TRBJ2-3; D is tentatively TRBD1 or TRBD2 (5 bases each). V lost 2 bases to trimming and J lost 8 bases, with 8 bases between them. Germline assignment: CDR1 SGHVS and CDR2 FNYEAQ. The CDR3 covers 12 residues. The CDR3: CASSLFGGTQYF. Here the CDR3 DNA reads TGTGCCAGCAGCTTATTTGGGGGTACGCAGTATTTT.

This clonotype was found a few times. The CDR3 coding sequence is TGCGCCAGCAGCTTTATCGGACAGGGGGCTCAACAAGAGACCCAGTACTTC. Protein sequence: CASSFIGQGAQQETQYF. V usage is TRBV5-1 and J usage is TRBJ2-5; 11 bases line up with TRBD1. This CDR3 comprises 17 residues. Germline values: CDR1 SGHRS, CDR2 YFSETQ. V shed 2 bases and J 2 bases; nucleotides not matched to a gene: 8.

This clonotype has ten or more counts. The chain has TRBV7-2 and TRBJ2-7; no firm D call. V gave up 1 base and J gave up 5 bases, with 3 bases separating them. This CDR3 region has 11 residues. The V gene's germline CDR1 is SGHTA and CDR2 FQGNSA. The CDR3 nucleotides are TGTGCCAGCAGCTTAGGCGACGAGCAGTACGTC. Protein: CASSLGDEQYV.

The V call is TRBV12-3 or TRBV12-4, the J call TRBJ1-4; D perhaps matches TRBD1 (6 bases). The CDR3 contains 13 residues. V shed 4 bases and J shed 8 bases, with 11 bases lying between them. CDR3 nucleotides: TGTGCCAGCAGTTCCGGGGGCCGGGAAAAACTGTTTTTT. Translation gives CASSSGGREKLFF.

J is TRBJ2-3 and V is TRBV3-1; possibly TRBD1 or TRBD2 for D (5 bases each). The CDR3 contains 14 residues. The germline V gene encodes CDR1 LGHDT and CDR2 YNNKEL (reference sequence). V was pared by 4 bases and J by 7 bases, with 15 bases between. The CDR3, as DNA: TGTGCCAGCAGCCGCGAGTCGGGGCGGAATACGCAGTATTTT. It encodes CASSRESGRNTQYF.

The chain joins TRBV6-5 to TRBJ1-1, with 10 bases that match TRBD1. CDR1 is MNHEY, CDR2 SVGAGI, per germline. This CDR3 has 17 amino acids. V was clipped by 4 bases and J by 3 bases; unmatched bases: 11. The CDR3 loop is CASSSRPRDRGYTEAFF. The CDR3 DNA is TGTGCCAGCAGTTCTAGACCCCGGGACAGGGGCTACACTGAAGCTTTCTTT.

CDR3 sequence: CASSQGGRQPQHF. The CDR3 nucleotides read TGTGCCAGCAGCCAGGGGGGGCGGCAGCCCCAGCATTTT. This sequence joins TRBV12-3 or TRBV12-4 and TRBJ1-5, with 7 bases fitting TRBD1. Germline trimming cut 6 bases from V and 7 bases from J; bases unmatched to any gene: 6. CDR3 length: 13 amino acids.

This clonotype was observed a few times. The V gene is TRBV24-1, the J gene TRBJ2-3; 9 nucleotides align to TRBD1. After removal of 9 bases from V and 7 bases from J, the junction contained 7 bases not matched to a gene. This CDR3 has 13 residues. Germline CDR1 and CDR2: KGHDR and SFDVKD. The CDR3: CATGQQGAYTQYF. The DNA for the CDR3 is TGTGCCACCGGGCAACAGGGGGCGTATACGCAGTATTTT.

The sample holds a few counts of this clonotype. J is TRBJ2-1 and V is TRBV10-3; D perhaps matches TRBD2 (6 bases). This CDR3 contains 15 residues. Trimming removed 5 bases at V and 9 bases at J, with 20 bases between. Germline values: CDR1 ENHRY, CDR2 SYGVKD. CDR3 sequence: CAISFREPAGGEQFF. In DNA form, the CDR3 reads TGTGCCATCAGTTTCCGGGAACCGGCCGGGGGTGAGCAGTTCTTC.

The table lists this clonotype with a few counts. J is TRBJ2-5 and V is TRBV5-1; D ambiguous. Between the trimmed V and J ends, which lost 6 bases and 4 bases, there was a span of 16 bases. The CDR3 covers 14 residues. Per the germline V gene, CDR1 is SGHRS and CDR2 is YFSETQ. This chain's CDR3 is CASTFNGLGETQYF. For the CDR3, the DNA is TGCGCCAGCACCTTCAACGGTCTAGGAGAGACCCAGTACTTC. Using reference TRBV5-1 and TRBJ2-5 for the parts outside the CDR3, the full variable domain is KAGVTQTPRYLIKTRGQQVTLSCSPISGHRSVSWYQQTPGQGLQFLFEYFSETQRNKGNFPGRFSGRQFSNSRSEMNVSTLELGDSALYLCASTFNGLGETQYFGPGTRLLVL.

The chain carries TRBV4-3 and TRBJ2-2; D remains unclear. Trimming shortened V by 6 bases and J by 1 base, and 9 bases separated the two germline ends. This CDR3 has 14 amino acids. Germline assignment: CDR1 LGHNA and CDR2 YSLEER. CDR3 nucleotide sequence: TGCGCCAGCAGGGGGTGGGGGAACACCGGGGAGCTGTTTTTT. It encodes CASRGWGNTGELFF.

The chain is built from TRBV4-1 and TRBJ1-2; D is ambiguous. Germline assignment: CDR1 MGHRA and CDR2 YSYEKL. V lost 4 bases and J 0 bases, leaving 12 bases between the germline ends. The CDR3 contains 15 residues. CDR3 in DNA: TGCGCCAGCAGCCCACGGTCAGGCCCTAACTATGGCTACACCTTC. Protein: CASSPRSGPNYGYTF.

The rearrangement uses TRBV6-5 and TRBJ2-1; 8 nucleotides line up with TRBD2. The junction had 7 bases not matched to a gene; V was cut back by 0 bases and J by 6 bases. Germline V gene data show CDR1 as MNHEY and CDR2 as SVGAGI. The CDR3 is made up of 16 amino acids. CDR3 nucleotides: TGTGCCAGCAGTTACTCGGCGGGGGGAATTATCAATGAGCAGTTCTTC. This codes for CASSYSAGGIINEQFF.

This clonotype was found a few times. The CDR3 DNA is TGTGCCTGGACCAATAGGGGTGGCGAGCAGTACTTC. The encoded protein is CAWTNRGGEQYF. The chain carries TRBV30 and TRBJ2-7; a possible D gene is TRBD1 (5 bases). The CDR3 has 12 amino acids. Germline values: CDR1 GTSNPN, CDR2 SVGIG (reference sequence). The ends were cut back, 4 bases at V and 6 bases at J, with 13 bases in the middle.

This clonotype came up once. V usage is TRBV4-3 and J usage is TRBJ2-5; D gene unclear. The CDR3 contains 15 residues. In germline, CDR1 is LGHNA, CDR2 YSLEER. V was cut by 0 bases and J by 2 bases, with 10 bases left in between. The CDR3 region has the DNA TGCGCCAGCAGCCAAGAACGTTCGGAGCAAGAGACCCAGTACTTC. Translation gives CASSQERSEQETQYF.

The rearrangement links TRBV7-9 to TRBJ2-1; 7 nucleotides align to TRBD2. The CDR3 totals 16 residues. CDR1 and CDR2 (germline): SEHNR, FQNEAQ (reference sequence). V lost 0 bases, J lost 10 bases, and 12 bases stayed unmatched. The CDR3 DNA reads TGTGCCAGCAGCTTAGCCCTGGCGGGGGACCACTTAGAGCAGTTCTTC. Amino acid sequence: CASSLALAGDHLEQFF.

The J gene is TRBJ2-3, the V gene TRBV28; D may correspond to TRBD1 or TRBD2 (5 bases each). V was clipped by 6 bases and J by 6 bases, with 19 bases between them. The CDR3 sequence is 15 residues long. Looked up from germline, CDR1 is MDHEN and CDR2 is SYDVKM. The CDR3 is CASSAGTVNFDTQYF. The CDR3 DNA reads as TGTGCCAGCAGCGCCGGGACCGTCAACTTCGATACGCAGTATTTT. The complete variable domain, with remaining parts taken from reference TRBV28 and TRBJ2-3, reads DVKVTQSSRYLVKRTGEKVFLECVQDMDHENMFWYRQDPGLGLRLIYFSYDVKMKEKGDIPEGYSVSREKKERFSLILESASTNQTSMYLCASSAGTVNFDTQYFGPGTRLTVL.

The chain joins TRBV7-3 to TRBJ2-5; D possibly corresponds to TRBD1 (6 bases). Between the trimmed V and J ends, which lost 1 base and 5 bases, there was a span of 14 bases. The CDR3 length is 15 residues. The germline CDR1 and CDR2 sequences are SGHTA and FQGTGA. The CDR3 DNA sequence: TGTGCCAGCAGCTTAAACCGAGGGGGTATGGAGACCCAGTACTTC. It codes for CASSLNRGGMETQYF.

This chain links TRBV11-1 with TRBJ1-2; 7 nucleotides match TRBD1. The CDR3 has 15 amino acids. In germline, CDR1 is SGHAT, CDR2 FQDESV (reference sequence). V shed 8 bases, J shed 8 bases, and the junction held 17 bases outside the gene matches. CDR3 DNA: TGTGCCAGCGGTATTCTTGGGACAGCGGATGGGGGCTACACCTTC. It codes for CASGILGTADGGYTF.

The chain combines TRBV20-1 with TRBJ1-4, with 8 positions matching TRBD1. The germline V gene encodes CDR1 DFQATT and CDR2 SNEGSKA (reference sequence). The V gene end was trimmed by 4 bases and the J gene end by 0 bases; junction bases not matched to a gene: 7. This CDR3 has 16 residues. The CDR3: CSANPGQAATNEKLFF. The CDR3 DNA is TGCAGTGCTAATCCGGGACAGGCTGCAACTAATGAAAAACTGTTTTTT.